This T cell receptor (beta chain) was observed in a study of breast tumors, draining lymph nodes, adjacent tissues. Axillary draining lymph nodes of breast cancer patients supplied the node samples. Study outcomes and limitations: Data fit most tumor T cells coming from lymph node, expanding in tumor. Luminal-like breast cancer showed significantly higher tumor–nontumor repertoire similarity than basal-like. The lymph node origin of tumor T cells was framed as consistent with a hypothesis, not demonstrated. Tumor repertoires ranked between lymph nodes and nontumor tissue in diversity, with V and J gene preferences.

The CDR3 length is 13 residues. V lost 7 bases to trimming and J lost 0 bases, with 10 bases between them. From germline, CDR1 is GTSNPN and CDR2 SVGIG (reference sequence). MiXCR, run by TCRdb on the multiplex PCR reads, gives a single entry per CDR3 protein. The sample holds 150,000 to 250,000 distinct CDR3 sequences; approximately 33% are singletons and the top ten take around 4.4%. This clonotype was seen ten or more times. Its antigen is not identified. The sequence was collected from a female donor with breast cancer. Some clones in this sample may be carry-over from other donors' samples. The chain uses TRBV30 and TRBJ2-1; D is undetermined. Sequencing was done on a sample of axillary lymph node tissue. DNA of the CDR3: TGTGCCTTTAACCTCCTCTCCTACAATGAGCAGTTCTTC. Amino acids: CAFNLLSYNEQFF.